This passage covers 24 T cell receptor beta chains from one sample sequenced in a study of cytomegalovirus exposure and HLA in healthy donors. Primers: 60 Vbeta forward and 13 Jbeta reverse. TCRdb's table, derived via immunoSEQ multiplex PCR, lists solely in-frame clones and lacks some. The table includes around 130,000 clones, almost 85% detected once. The specimen was PBMCs. The receptors originated from a boy younger than 10 in good health and CMV-seronegative.

This chain uses TRBV2 with TRBJ2-5; 7 nucleotides agree with TRBD2. The length of the CDR3 is 14 residues. The ends lost 7 bases at V and 0 bases at J; junction bases unmatched: 5. Germline CDR1 reads SNHLY; CDR2 reads FYNNEI. The CDR3 here is CASTWGGYQETQYF. As DNA, the CDR3 is TGTGCCAGCACTTGGGGGGGGTACCAAGAGACCCAGTACTTC.

The chain links TRBV30 to TRBJ1-1, with 10 bases that match TRBD1. The CDR3 consists of 14 residues. Germline V gives CDR1 GTSNPN, CDR2 SVGIG (reference sequence). V shed 2 bases, J shed 3 bases, and the junction held 3 bases outside the gene matches. CDR3 in DNA: TGTGCCTGGAGTTACGGGACAGGGGACACTGAAGCTTTCTTT. Protein product: CAWSYGTGDTEAFF.

The chain carries TRBV4-2 and TRBJ2-2, with D perhaps matching TRBD1 (5 bases). Trimming removed 5 bases from V and 6 bases from J, with 13 bases in between. CDR1 LGHNA and CDR2 YNFKEQ come from the germline V gene. The CDR3 has 14 residues. Here the CDR3 DNA reads TGTGCCAGCAGCAGGGGCTCTCCAGCCGGGGAGCTGTTTTTT. This encodes CASSRGSPAGELFF.

The chain employs TRBV7-6 and TRBJ2-1; TRBD1 might be the D (5 bases). Trimming took off 5 bases at V and 3 bases at J, with 8 bases between the two ends. Per germline, CDR1 SGHVS and CDR2 FNYEAQ. This CDR3 spans 13 amino acids. The CDR3 DNA reads TGTGCCAGCAGCCAAGGGGACTACAATGAGCAGTTCTTC. As protein: CASSQGDYNEQFF.

In its sample, this clone was seen once. The chain links TRBV2 to TRBJ2-3; TRBD2 matches 9 bases. The germline gives CDR1 SNHLY, CDR2 FYNNEI. The CDR3 has 16 amino acids. The V and J ends lost 7 bases and 4 bases, in that order; junction bases with no gene match: 12. The DNA of the CDR3 is TGTGCCAGCAACGGGGCGGCTAGCGGGGCTTCAGATACGCAGTATTTT. Translated, it gives CASNGAASGASDTQYF.

This chain uses TRBV4-2 with TRBJ2-2; D gene uncertain. The CDR3 length is 15 residues. From germline, CDR1 is LGHNA and CDR2 YNFKEQ. V lost 4 bases and J 0 bases, leaving 9 bases between the germline ends. The CDR3 sequence is CASSLGWPNTGELFF. The CDR3 bases are TGTGCCAGCAGCCTGGGCTGGCCGAACACCGGGGAGCTGTTTTTT.

This sequence joins TRBV6-6 and TRBJ1-1, with D maybe TRBD1 (6 bases). The V gene lost 2 bases and the J gene lost 5 bases, with 12 bases spanning the gap. Germline lookup yields CDR1 MNHNY and CDR2 SVGAGI (reference sequence). CDR3 length: 14 residues. The CDR3 DNA reads as TGTGCCAGCAGTTACGAAAGGGGGGGGACTGAAGCTTTCTTT. It translates to CASSYERGGTEAFF.

This chain links TRBV7-9 with TRBJ2-1; 7 bases match TRBD1. With 2 bases clipped from V and 0 bases from J, the junction kept 7 bases outside the gene matches. Per germline, CDR1 SEHNR and CDR2 FQNEAQ (reference sequence). This CDR3 comprises 17 residues. The CDR3 loop is CASSLSLDRSSYNEQFF. As DNA, the CDR3 is TGTGCCAGCAGCTTAAGTCTGGACAGGAGCTCCTACAATGAGCAGTTCTTC.

The rearrangement joins TRBV7-9 to TRBJ1-4; 7 bases fit TRBD1. This CDR3 comprises 14 residues. With V trimmed by 3 bases and J by 8 bases, 6 bases remained unmatched. Germline-derived CDR1 and CDR2 are SEHNR and FQNEAQ (reference sequence). This chain's CDR3 is CASSFGRGLEKLFF. The CDR3 bases are TGTGCCAGCAGCTTCGGCAGGGGGTTAGAAAAACTGTTTTTT.

In this sample, this clone turned up once. The genes are TRBV2 and TRBJ2-2; D is perhaps TRBD1 (5 bases). The CDR3 consists of 15 residues. Germline V lookup: CDR1 SNHLY, CDR2 FYNNEI. V was clipped by 5 bases and J by 1 base, with 11 bases between them. For the CDR3, the DNA is TGTGCCAGCAGTCCAAGGGGTCGGAACACCGGGGAGCTGTTTTTT. Protein sequence: CASSPRGRNTGELFF.

The chain joins TRBV9 to TRBJ2-3, with 11 bases fitting TRBD2. The germline CDR1 and CDR2 sequences are SGDLS and YYNGEE. The CDR3 length is 15 residues. The CDR3 DNA is TGTGCTAGCCGAAGACTAGCGGGGACCACAGATACGCAGTATTTT. Translated: CASRRLAGTTDTQYF.

J is TRBJ2-1 and V is TRBV7-3, with 10 bases fitting TRBD2. The V gene's germline CDR1 is SGHTA and CDR2 FQGTGA. Trimming cost V 5 bases and J 7 bases; bases outside gene matches: 8. CDR3 length: 15 residues. Here the CDR3 DNA reads TGTGCCAGCAGCGGAGCGGGGGGGGCCATGAATGAGCAGTTCTTC. Translating it yields CASSGAGGAMNEQFF.

The gene calls are TRBV7-9 and TRBJ2-1, with D uncertain. CDR3 length: 12 amino acids. V lost 1 base and J 6 bases, leaving 4 bases between the germline ends. Germline CDR1 reads SEHNR; CDR2 reads FQNEAQ (reference sequence). CDR3 protein: CASSLDGNEQFF. CDR3 coding DNA: TGTGCCAGCAGCTTAGACGGCAATGAGCAGTTCTTC.

The chain uses TRBV30 and TRBJ2-7; D perhaps matches TRBD1 (6 bases). The CDR3 runs to 12 residues. CDR1 GTSNPN and CDR2 SVGIG come from the germline V gene (reference sequence). The V gene lost 2 bases and the J gene lost 10 bases, with 15 bases spanning the gap. The CDR3, as DNA: TGTGCCTGGAGTCTCAACAGGGAAAGACAGTACTTC. It translates to CAWSLNRERQYF.

The chain has TRBV9 and TRBJ2-1; the D gene is possibly TRBD2 (6 bases). The length of the CDR3 is 16 residues. Trimming took off 0 bases at V and 1 base at J, with 11 bases between the two ends. Germline V gene data show CDR1 as SGDLS and CDR2 as YYNGEE. The CDR3 here is CASSVVGRTSYNEQFF. DNA for the CDR3: TGTGCCAGCAGCGTAGTTGGGAGGACATCCTACAATGAGCAGTTCTTC.

The rearrangement uses TRBV10-3 and TRBJ2-1; TRBD2 is a possible D gene (5 bases). CDR1 ENHRY and CDR2 SYGVKD come from the germline V gene. Trimming took off 9 bases at V and 7 bases at J, with 13 bases between the two ends. The CDR3 consists of 12 residues. The CDR3 DNA sequence: TGTGCCATAAGCCCCCGCGGGAATGAGCAGTTCTTC. This encodes CAISPRGNEQFF.

Regarding this clone: Other nucleotide sequences from this sample produce the same CDR3. The J gene is TRBJ2-3, the V gene TRBV4-2; TRBD2 aligns across 14 bases. CDR1 is LGHNA and CDR2 is YNFKEQ in the germline V gene. J was trimmed by 0 bases and V by 4 bases; bases with no gene match: 6. The CDR3 is 18 residues long. The CDR3 protein is CASSPGLAGGPSTDTQYF. The CDR3 DNA follows: TGTGCCAGCAGCCCCGGACTAGCGGGGGGACCTAGCACAGATACGCAGTATTTT.

The chain recombines TRBV9 with TRBJ1-1; D not resolved. CDR3 size: 13 residues. In germline, CDR1 is SGDLS, CDR2 YYNGEE. The V and J ends lost 2 bases and 1 base respectively, with 6 bases between them. The CDR3 spells CASSVWANTEAFF. The CDR3 DNA is TGTGCCAGCAGCGTTTGGGCGAACACTGAAGCTTTCTTT. The full variable domain, completed using reference TRBV9 and TRBJ1-1, is DSGVTQTPKHLITATGQRVTLRCSPRSGDLSVYWYQQSLDQGLQFLIQYYNGEERAKGNILERFSAQQFPDLHSELNLSSLELGDSALYFCASSVWANTEAFFGQGTRLTVV.

This clone has more than one count but fewer than ten. CDR3 region: CASSLCGGRPTTGELFF. CDR3 sequence (DNA): TGTGCCAGCAGCTTATGTGGCGGGAGGCCCACCACCGGGGAGCTGTTTTTT. This chain uses TRBV7-3 with TRBJ2-2, with TRBD2 matching over 8 bases. This CDR3 spans 17 amino acids. V was pared by 2 bases and J by 4 bases, with 9 bases of the junction left unmatched. Germline V gives CDR1 SGHTA, CDR2 FQGTGA.

The chain combines TRBV11-2 with TRBJ1-1; D gene unclear. Per the germline V gene, CDR1 is SGHAT and CDR2 is FQNNGV. The CDR3 has 13 amino acids. V was pared by 3 bases and J by 6 bases, with 11 bases between. The CDR3 DNA follows: TGTGCCAGCAGCTTGGATTGGGAGGCTGAAGCTTTCTTT. This gives the protein CASSLDWEAEAFF.

This chain connects TRBV9 to TRBJ2-3; D may be TRBD1 (5 bases). Germline V CDR1 and CDR2: SGDLS, YYNGEE. CDR3 length: 14 amino acids. Trimming pared 4 bases from V and 5 bases from J, leaving 14 bases between. The CDR3 reads CASSLIGEVDTQYF. The DNA of the CDR3 is TGTGCCAGCAGCCTTATAGGGGAAGTAGATACGCAGTATTTT.

The chain couples TRBV6-4 to TRBJ2-1; 14 nucleotides match TRBD2. The germline V gene has CDR1 MRHNA and CDR2 SNTAGT. The CDR3 covers 17 residues. The V and J ends lost 2 bases and 3 bases, in that order; junction bases with no gene match: 3. The CDR3 DNA reads TGTGCCAGCAGTGACGGGGGGACTAGCGGGAGCTACAATGAGCAGTTCTTC. The encoded protein is CASSDGGTSGSYNEQFF.

The chain joins TRBV27 to TRBJ2-1, with a possible D match to TRBD2 (7 bases). Germline V CDR1 and CDR2: MNHEY, SMNVEV (reference sequence). The V and J ends lost 2 bases and 0 bases respectively, with 11 bases between them. This CDR3 spans 16 amino acids. CDR3 region: CASSLGGASSYNEQFF. CDR3 nucleotide sequence: TGTGCCAGCAGTTTAGGGGGGGCTAGCTCCTACAATGAGCAGTTCTTC.

The chain combines TRBV29-1 with TRBJ1-4; 9 bases fit TRBD1. The junction had 9 bases not matched to a gene; V was cut back by 6 bases and J by 4 bases. Germline V gene sequence: CDR1 SQVTM, CDR2 ANQGSEA. The length of the CDR3 is 15 residues. DNA for the CDR3: TGCAGCGTCGGGACAGGGCCCTTGCTTAATGAAAAACTGTTTTTT. It specifies CSVGTGPLLNEKLFF.